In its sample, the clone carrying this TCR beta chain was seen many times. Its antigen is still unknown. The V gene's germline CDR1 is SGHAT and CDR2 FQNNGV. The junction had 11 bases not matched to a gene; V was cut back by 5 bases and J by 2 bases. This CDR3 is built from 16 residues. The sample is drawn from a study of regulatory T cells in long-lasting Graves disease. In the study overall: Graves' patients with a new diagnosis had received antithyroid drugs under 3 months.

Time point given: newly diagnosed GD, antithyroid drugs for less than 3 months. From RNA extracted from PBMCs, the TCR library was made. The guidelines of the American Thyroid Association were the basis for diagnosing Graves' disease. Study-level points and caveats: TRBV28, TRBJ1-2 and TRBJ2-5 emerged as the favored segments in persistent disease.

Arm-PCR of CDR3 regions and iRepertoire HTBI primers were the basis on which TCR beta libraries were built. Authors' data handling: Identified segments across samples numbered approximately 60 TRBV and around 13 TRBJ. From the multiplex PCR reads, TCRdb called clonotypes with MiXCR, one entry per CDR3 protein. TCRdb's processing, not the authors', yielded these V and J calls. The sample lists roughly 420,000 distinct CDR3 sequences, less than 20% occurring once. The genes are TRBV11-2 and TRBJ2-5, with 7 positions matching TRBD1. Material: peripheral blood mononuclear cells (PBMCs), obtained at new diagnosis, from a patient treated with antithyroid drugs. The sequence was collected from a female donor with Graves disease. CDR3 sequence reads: CASSRPTGTVQETQYF. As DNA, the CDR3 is TGTGCCAGCAGCAGACCGACAGGGACGGTGCAAGAGACCCAGTACTTC. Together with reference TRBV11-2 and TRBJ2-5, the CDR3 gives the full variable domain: EAGVAQSPRYKIIEKRQSVAFWCNPISGHATLYWYQQILGQGPKLLIQFQNNGVVDDSQLPKDRFSAERLKGVDSTLKIQPAKLEDSAVYLCASSRPTGTVQETQYFGPGTRLLVL.